A single sample gave rise to the 22 T cell receptor beta chains below, sequenced in a study of blood T cell repertoires in COVID-19. Sequencing was performed with immunoSEQ multiplex PCR; in TCRdb, only in-frame clones are kept and a portion is missing. The sample shows 150,000 to 200,000 clones, approximately 78% of them seen only once. Sequenced: peripheral blood. Source of these receptors: a woman aged 80 or over with COVID-19, enrolled during active disease.

The chain employs TRBV14 and TRBJ2-7; 8 bases are shared with TRBD2. With V trimmed by 1 base and J by 3 bases, 11 bases remained unmatched. The CDR3 has 17 amino acids. Germline CDR1 reads SGHDN; CDR2 reads FVKESK. For the CDR3, the DNA is TGTGCCAGCAGCCAAGCCAGCGGGAGCCCTACCGTCTACGAGCAGTACTTC. As protein: CASSQASGSPTVYEQYF. Full variable domain (rest looked up from reference TRBV14 and TRBJ2-7): EAGVTQFPSHSVIEKGQTVTLRCDPISGHDNLYWYRRVMGKEIKFLLHFVKESKQDESGMPNNRFLAERTGGTYSTLKVQPAELEDSGVYFCASSQASGSPTVYEQYFGPGTRLTVT.

V usage is TRBV27 and J usage is TRBJ1-1, with 7 bases fitting TRBD1. The trim removed 5 bases at V and 3 bases at J, leaving 9 bases unmatched. The CDR3 runs to 15 residues. CDR1 MNHEY and CDR2 SMNVEV come from the germline V gene (reference sequence). The CDR3 DNA is TGTGCCAGCAGTACACCGGGACAGAGGGACACTGAAGCTTTCTTT. Its translation: CASSTPGQRDTEAFF.

The chain is built from TRBV3-1 (or the pseudogene TRBV3-2) and TRBJ1-4; 7 bases fit TRBD1. Trimming took 6 bases from V and 8 from J; bases not matched to a gene: 6. CDR3 size: 13 residues. Germline CDR1 LGHDT, CDR2 YNNKEL (reference sequence). CDR3 nucleotides: TGTGCCAGCAGTCGACAGGGCCGGGAAAAACTGTTTTTT. Translating it yields CASSRQGREKLFF.

This chain joins TRBV27 and TRBJ1-5, with D hard to call. Trimming shortened V by 5 bases and J by 7 bases, and 15 bases separated the two germline ends. Germline values: CDR1 MNHEY, CDR2 SMNVEV (reference sequence). This CDR3 is built from 14 residues. The CDR3 DNA reads TGTGCCAGCAGTGCGTTCGGGTCGACGCAGCCCCAGCATTTT. It is translated as CASSAFGSTQPQHF.

V gene TRBV9 combines with J gene TRBJ2-1; the D gene is possibly TRBD2 (6 bases). The ends were cut back, 4 bases at V and 1 base at J, with 12 bases in the middle. The length of the CDR3 is 15 residues. The V gene's germline CDR1 is SGDLS and CDR2 YYNGEE. The CDR3 nucleotides are TGTGCCAGCAGCCCCGGCGGGATATCCTACAATGAGCAGTTCTTC. As protein: CASSPGGISYNEQFF.

The rearrangement joins TRBV6-2 or TRBV6-3 to TRBJ2-7; 9 nucleotides line up with TRBD2. The germline V gene has CDR1 MNHEY and CDR2 SVGEGT. With V trimmed by 6 bases and J by 9 bases, 6 bases remained unmatched. The CDR3 spans 12 residues. The CDR3 bases are TGTGCCAGCAGCCGGGGACTAGCTGCGCAGTACTTC. It translates to CASSRGLAAQYF.

The rearrangement links TRBV7-2 to TRBJ2-7; TRBD1 matches at 8 bases. There are 16 residues in the CDR3. The germline gives CDR1 SGHTA, CDR2 FQGNSA. Trimming removed 5 bases from V and 6 bases from J; junction bases left unmatched: 15. The CDR3 here is CASSPHVKIQGGEQYF. The CDR3 nucleotides read TGTGCCAGCAGCCCACACGTCAAGATACAGGGGGGCGAGCAGTACTTC.

This clone has only a few counts. This CDR3 is CASSFNRGRSYGYTF. CDR3 in DNA: TGTGCCAGCAGCTTCAACAGGGGGCGGAGCTATGGCTACACCTTC. The rearrangement uses TRBV7-2 and TRBJ1-2; 9 positions agree with TRBD1. CDR3 length equals 15 residues. Germline lookup yields CDR1 SGHTA and CDR2 FQGNSA. Trimming took 3 bases from V and 4 from J; bases not matched to a gene: 6.

This clone was recorded a few times. This chain links TRBV28 with TRBJ2-7, with 7 bases that match TRBD1. The V gene's germline CDR1 is MDHEN and CDR2 SYDVKM. The CDR3 runs to 14 residues. The V gene end was trimmed by 2 bases and the J gene end by 5 bases; junction bases not matched to a gene: 6. The CDR3 nucleotides read TGTGCCAGCAGTTTACTCGACAGGGCCCACGAGCAGTACTTC. As protein: CASSLLDRAHEQYF.

The chain joins TRBV7-3 to TRBJ1-2; no reliable D call. Trimming took 0 bases from V and 4 from J, leaving 12 bases between them. Germline lookup yields CDR1 SGHTA and CDR2 FQGTGA. The CDR3 contains 15 residues. CDR3 coding DNA: TGTGCCAGCAGCTTAACAGGCGACGGGTCCTATGGCTACACCTTC. Translated, it gives CASSLTGDGSYGYTF.

This chain connects TRBV5-1 to TRBJ2-7, with a weak D call TRBD1 (6 bases). Trimming took 2 bases from V and 0 from J, leaving 12 bases between them. This CDR3 has 15 residues. CDR1 and CDR2 from the germline V gene are SGHRS and YFSETQ. The CDR3 nucleotides are TGCGCCAGCAGCTTAAGTACAGGGTTCTCCTACGAGCAGTACTTC. Translating it yields CASSLSTGFSYEQYF.

The chain is built from TRBV19 and TRBJ1-3, with a weak D call TRBD1 (6 bases). CDR3 length: 14 residues. Trimming removed 5 bases at V and 4 bases at J, with 12 bases between. CDR1 is LNHDA, CDR2 SQIVND, per germline (reference sequence). The chain's CDR3 is CASSSHRVGNTIYF. The CDR3 nucleotides read TGTGCCAGTAGTTCCCACAGGGTCGGAAACACCATATATTTT. The full variable domain, completed using reference TRBV19 and TRBJ1-3, is DGGITQSPKYLFRKEGQNVTLSCEQNLNHDAMYWYRQDPGQGLRLIYYSQIVNDFQKGDIAEGYSVSREKKESFPLTVTSAQKNPTAFYLCASSSHRVGNTIYFGEGSWLTVV.

The chain employs TRBV5-1 and TRBJ2-7, with 11 bases matching TRBD2. Unmatched junction bases numbered 2, after V lost 2 bases and J lost 1 base. CDR3 length: 15 amino acids. The germline V gene encodes CDR1 SGHRS and CDR2 YFSETQ. CDR3 DNA: TGCGCCAGCAGCTTTGGGACTAGCGGATCCTACGAGCAGTACTTC. As protein: CASSFGTSGSYEQYF.

This rearrangement joins TRBV27 to TRBJ2-2, with 7 bases matching TRBD2. V was pared by 1 base and J by 3 bases, with 14 bases of the junction left unmatched. The CDR3 is made up of 19 amino acids. Per the germline V gene, CDR1 is MNHEY and CDR2 is SMNVEV (reference sequence). The CDR3 nucleotides are TGTGCCAGCAGTTTATACTTTTTCGGGGGGAGTAAGGACACCGGGGAGCTGTTTTTT. The encoded protein is CASSLYFFGGSKDTGELFF.

The chain combines TRBV7-9 with TRBJ2-1, with D maybe TRBD2 (5 bases). CDR1 SEHNR and CDR2 FQNEAQ come from the germline V gene (reference sequence). V gave up 6 bases and J gave up 3 bases, with 12 bases separating them. CDR3 size: 14 residues. CDR3 protein: CASSTAGIYNEQFF. The CDR3 nucleotides read TGTGCCAGCAGTACCGCGGGTATCTACAATGAGCAGTTCTTC.

J is TRBJ1-2 and V is TRBV30, with D perhaps TRBD1 (5 bases). CDR1 and CDR2 (germline): GTSNPN, SVGIG (reference sequence). CDR3 size: 13 residues. V shed 3 bases and J shed 0 bases, with 8 bases lying between them. CDR3 sequence reads: CAWSGRANYGYTF. The CDR3 bases are TGTGCCTGGAGCGGCAGGGCTAACTATGGCTACACCTTC.

The chain combines TRBV20-1 with TRBJ2-3; D might be TRBD2 (6 bases). V lost 5 bases, J lost 6 bases, and 9 bases lay in between. The CDR3 is made up of 11 amino acids. The germline V gene encodes CDR1 DFQATT and CDR2 SNEGSKA (reference sequence). The CDR3 reads CSAGGTDTQYF. CDR3 in DNA: TGCAGTGCTGGCGGGACCGATACGCAGTATTTT.

The chain recombines TRBV7-8 with TRBJ1-5; D gene uncertain. Germline CDR1 is SGHVS and CDR2 is FQNEAQ. The germline V and J ends were trimmed by 9 bases and 4 bases, with 16 bases remaining between them. CDR3 length: 14 residues. The CDR3: CARTGSSRNQPQHF. The CDR3 coding sequence is TGTGCCAGGACCGGGAGTTCTAGAAATCAGCCCCAGCATTTT.

V usage is TRBV11-2 and J usage is TRBJ1-3, with D unclear. Looked up from germline, CDR1 is SGHAT and CDR2 is FQNNGV. The CDR3 extends over 16 amino acids. V lost 1 base and J 0 bases, leaving 10 bases between the germline ends. Written as DNA, the CDR3 is TGTGCCAGCAGCTTAGGAGGGCCAGTCTCTGGAAACACCATATATTTT. Translation gives CASSLGGPVSGNTIYF.

The chain uses TRBV7-9 and TRBJ2-1; 9 bases map to TRBD2. The CDR3 extends over 14 amino acids. Germline V CDR1 and CDR2: SEHNR, FQNEAQ (reference sequence). Trimming took 9 bases from V and 8 from J; bases not matched to a gene: 11. CDR3 protein: CASMVAGVLDEQFF. As DNA, the CDR3 is TGTGCCAGTATGGTAGCGGGAGTCTTGGATGAGCAGTTCTTC.

This clone was seen a single time. V and J are TRBV6-5 and TRBJ2-7; 8 nucleotides agree with TRBD1. The CDR3 extends over 14 amino acids. CDR1 is MNHEY, CDR2 SVGAGI, per germline. The V segment lost 5 bases and the J segment 5 bases; nucleotides outside the gene matches: 8. The CDR3 nucleotides are TGTGCCAGCAGTCAGACAGGGGAGGCCCACGAGCAGTACTTC. This gives the protein CASSQTGEAHEQYF.

This chain links TRBV5-1 with TRBJ2-4; TRBD1 is a possible D gene (7 bases). The CDR3 extends over 16 amino acids. V lost 1 base to trimming and J lost 1 base, with 12 bases between them. Germline V CDR1 and CDR2: SGHRS, YFSETQ. In DNA, the CDR3 is TGCGCCAGCAGCTTGATTCCAGGGGGGGCCAAAAACATTCAGTACTTC. It yields the protein CASSLIPGGAKNIQYF.